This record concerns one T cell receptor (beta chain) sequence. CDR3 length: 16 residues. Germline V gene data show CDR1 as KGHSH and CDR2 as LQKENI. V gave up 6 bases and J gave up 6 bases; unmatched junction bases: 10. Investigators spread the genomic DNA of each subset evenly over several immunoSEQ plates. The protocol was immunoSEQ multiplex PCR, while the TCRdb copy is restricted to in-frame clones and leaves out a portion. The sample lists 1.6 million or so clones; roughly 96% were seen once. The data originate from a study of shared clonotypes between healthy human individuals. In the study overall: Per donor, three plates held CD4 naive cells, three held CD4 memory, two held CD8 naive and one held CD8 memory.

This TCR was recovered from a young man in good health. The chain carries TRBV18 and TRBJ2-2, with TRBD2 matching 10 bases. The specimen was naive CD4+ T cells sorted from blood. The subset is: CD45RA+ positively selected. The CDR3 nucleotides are TGTGCCAGCTCGGCCGGGCTAGCGGGAGCTTCCGGGGAGCTGTTTTTT. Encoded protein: CASSAGLAGASGELFF.